This T cell receptor (beta chain) appears in the sequencing data of a study of blood T cell repertoires in COVID-19. Germline CDR1 is LGHNA and CDR2 is YSLEER. The CDR3 spans 13 residues. Trimming cost V 0 bases and J 6 bases, with 7 bases left between them. Clones were read by immunoSEQ multiplex PCR, and TCRdb kept only the in-frame ones, dropping some. The table records about 220,000 clones, about four fifths of them present only once. The chain links TRBV4-3 to TRBJ2-3; no clear D gene. This TCR was sampled from a woman aged 40 to 55 who had been exposed to COVID-19. Sequencing used PBMCs or T cells enriched from blood (not recorded which). The CDR3, as DNA: TGCGCCAGCAGCCAAGATAGAATGGATACGCAGTATTTT. It yields the protein CASSQDRMDTQYF.